Each of the 29 T cell receptor beta chains below was sequenced from the same sample in a study of technical replicates of blood from several donors. Sequencing was performed with immunoSEQ multiplex PCR; in TCRdb, only in-frame clones are kept and a portion is missing. The sample shows tens of thousands of clones, about nine tenths of them seen only once. The sample consisted of PBMCs. The receptors were gathered from a human donor in good health. Some clones in this sample may be carry-over from other donors' samples.

The chain recombines TRBV12-1 with TRBJ2-2; the D call TRBD2 from the table was never checked on the DNA. TRBV12-1 is tagged as a pseudogene. The CDR3 consists of 16 residues. The CDR3 bases are TGTGCCAGCAGCTTGGACTGGGTGGGGAACACCGGGGAGCTGTTTTTT. Residues: CASSLDWVGNTGELFF.

The rearrangement links TRBV30 to TRBJ1-2, with 8 bases fitting TRBD1. Trimming at V came to 3 bases and at J to 7 bases, leaving 10 bases not matched to a gene. The CDR3 sequence is 14 residues long. Germline values: CDR1 GTSNPN, CDR2 SVGIG (reference sequence). The CDR3 bases are TGTGCCTGGAGGCAGGGAGACAGGGGTTCTGGCTACACCTTC. Its translation: CAWRQGDRGSGYTF.

The chain has TRBV30 and TRBJ1-5, with 7 nucleotides matching TRBD1. The ends lost 2 bases at V and 6 bases at J; junction bases unmatched: 13. The length of the CDR3 is 16 residues. Germline-derived CDR1 and CDR2 are GTSNPN and SVGIG (reference sequence). For the CDR3, the DNA is TGTGCCTGGAGTTCCCTCGACAGGGCAGGCTCTCAGCCCCAGCATTTT. Encoded protein: CAWSSLDRAGSQPQHF.

V gene TRBV7-2 combines with J gene TRBJ2-7, with 7 bases identical to TRBD2. The CDR3 extends over 15 amino acids. V shed 5 bases and J 0 bases; nucleotides not matched to a gene: 7. Per the germline V gene, CDR1 is SGHTA and CDR2 is FQGNSA. The CDR3 spells CASSQGLGSSYEQYF. In DNA, the CDR3 is TGTGCCAGCAGCCAAGGACTAGGCAGCTCCTACGAGCAGTACTTC.

In DNA, the CDR3 is TGCAGCGCAGCGATCCGGGACATCAGTCCTGGGGGCGAGCAGTACTTC. This codes for CSAAIRDISPGGEQYF. The gene calls are TRBV29-1 and TRBJ2-7; tentatively, D is TRBD1 (6 bases). Germline loops: CDR1 SQVTM, CDR2 ANQGSEA. The CDR3 runs 16 residues. V was trimmed by 7 bases and J by 6 bases, leaving 28 bases between them.

The CDR3 spells CASSLESQRGDYEQYF. CDR3 nucleotides: TGTGCCAGCAGCTTAGAGTCGCAGCGGGGCGACTACGAGCAGTACTTC. J is TRBJ2-7 and V is TRBV7-2; 7 nucleotides align to TRBD2. V dropped 1 base and J dropped 3; count of bases not matched to a gene: 9. CDR1 is SGHTA, CDR2 FQGNSA, per germline. This CDR3 has 16 residues.

The chain combines TRBV4-1 with TRBJ1-2; D uncertain. The CDR3 length is 15 residues. Deletions cut 0 bases from V and 7 bases from J, with 15 bases between. Germline V gives CDR1 MGHRA, CDR2 YSYEKL. CDR3 in amino acids: CASSQEHSPMRGYTF. The CDR3 nucleotides read TGCGCCAGCAGCCAAGAACACAGTCCTATGCGTGGCTACACCTTC.

V is TRBV7-2 and J is TRBJ2-1; 7 bases align to TRBD2. This CDR3 contains 16 residues. The V and J ends lost 4 bases and 1 base, in that order; junction bases with no gene match: 7. CDR1 and CDR2 from the germline V gene are SGHTA and FQGNSA. The CDR3 bases are TGTGCCAGCAGCTCGACTAGCAGAGCATCCTACAATGAGCAGTTCTTC. This sequence encodes CASSSTSRASYNEQFF. Using reference TRBV7-2 and TRBJ2-1 for the parts outside the CDR3, the full variable domain is GAGVSQSPSNKVTEKGKDVELRCDPISGHTALYWYRQSLGQGLEFLIYFQGNSAPDKSGLPSDRFSAERTGGSVSTLTIQRTQQEDSAVYLCASSSTSRASYNEQFFGPGTRLTVL.

This sequence joins TRBV7-9 and TRBJ1-2; D may be TRBD1 (5 bases). The CDR3 sequence is 17 residues long. The germline CDR1 and CDR2 sequences are SEHNR and FQNEAQ (reference sequence). Trimming shortened V by 3 bases and J by 4 bases, and 21 bases separated the two germline ends. The CDR3 loop reads CASSFPFNPAQGYGYTF. The CDR3 DNA sequence: TGTGCCAGCAGCTTCCCCTTTAATCCCGCGCAGGGCTATGGCTACACCTTC.

The chain has TRBV4-3 and TRBJ2-2, with 9 nucleotides matching TRBD1. The CDR3 length is 16 residues. CDR1 is LGHNA, CDR2 YSLEER, per germline. V gave up 5 bases and J gave up 4 bases; unmatched junction bases: 8. The DNA for the CDR3 is TGCGCCAGCAGCTGGGACAGGGTCGGGTTCACCGGGGAGCTGTTTTTT. Encoded protein: CASSWDRVGFTGELFF.

The chain employs TRBV10-2 and TRBJ2-1, with D possibly TRBD2 on 5 matching bases. This CDR3 contains 12 residues. Germline CDR1 reads WSHSY; CDR2 reads SAAADI. V dropped 6 bases and J dropped 4 bases, with 7 bases sitting between them. This CDR3 reads CASRAVYNEQFF. CDR3 nucleotides: TGCGCCAGCAGAGCGGTATACAATGAGCAGTTCTTC.

The chain links TRBV9 to TRBJ1-5; D gene unclear. CDR3 length equals 15 residues. V gave up 4 bases and J gave up 1 base, with 12 bases separating them. Germline lookup yields CDR1 SGDLS and CDR2 YYNGEE. CDR3 coding DNA: TGTGCCAGCAGCCCGGAGGCAGGCAGCAATCAGCCCCAGCATTTT. It translates to CASSPEAGSNQPQHF.

V is TRBV30 and J is TRBJ1-2; 8 nucleotides agree with TRBD1. Germline CDR1 is GTSNPN and CDR2 is SVGIG (reference sequence). The V gene end was trimmed by 4 bases and the J gene end by 8 bases; junction bases not matched to a gene: 6. This CDR3 spans 12 amino acids. The CDR3 region has the DNA TGTGCCTGGACCCCAGGGGGCTTCGGCTACACCTTC. Translating it yields CAWTPGGFGYTF.

This chain connects TRBV15 to TRBJ2-3, with TRBD2 identical over 7 bases. Germline V gives CDR1 LNHNV, CDR2 YYDKDF (reference sequence). V was pared by 0 bases and J by 4 bases, with 7 bases of the junction left unmatched. CDR3 size: 16 residues. The CDR3 reads CATSRDSRTRADTQYF. The CDR3 DNA sequence: TGTGCCACCAGCAGAGATTCGCGGACTAGAGCAGATACGCAGTATTTT.

J is TRBJ1-6 and V is TRBV5-6; 8 nucleotides align to TRBD1. The CDR3 contains 15 residues. Losses at the gene ends were 1 base for V and 9 bases for J; bases not matched to a gene: 6. Germline V gene lookup returns CDR1 SGHDT and CDR2 YYEEEE. For the CDR3, the DNA is TGTGCCAGCAGCTTGAGGAGACAGGGGACTTCACCCCTCCACTTT. Its protein product is CASSLRRQGTSPLHF.

The rearrangement joins TRBV5-1 to TRBJ2-5; possibly TRBD2 for D (7 bases). The CDR3 is made up of 13 amino acids. V dropped 4 bases and J dropped 5 bases, with 12 bases sitting between them. The germline CDR1 and CDR2 sequences are SGHRS and YFSETQ. CDR3 protein: CASSGGARETQYF. The CDR3 bases are TGCGCCAGCAGCGGGGGGGCCCGCGAGACCCAGTACTTC.

This rearrangement joins TRBV7-2 to TRBJ2-5; 7 bases align to TRBD1. V was clipped by 7 bases and J by 6 bases; unmatched bases: 11. The CDR3 is 14 residues long. CDR1 is SGHTA and CDR2 is FQGNSA in the germline V gene. This CDR3 is CASTPRDSEKTQYF. The CDR3 bases are TGTGCCAGCACCCCCCGGGACAGTGAGAAGACCCAGTACTTC.

This sequence joins TRBV6-1 and TRBJ1-1, with D perhaps TRBD1 (6 bases). The CDR3 length is 15 residues. The V end was cut by 2 bases, the J end by 5 bases, with 15 bases between. The germline CDR1 and CDR2 sequences are MNHNS and SASEGT. The CDR3 sequence is CASSEWRGAKTEAFF. In nucleotides, the CDR3 is TGTGCCAGCAGTGAATGGCGGGGGGCGAAGACTGAAGCTTTCTTT.

The chain joins TRBV7-9 to TRBJ2-3; 8 bases are a match to TRBD2. The germline CDR1 and CDR2 sequences are SEHNR and FQNEAQ (reference sequence). There are 16 residues in the CDR3. Trimming took 8 bases from V and 5 from J; bases not matched to a gene: 15. The CDR3: CASRNSPGGPVDTQYF. CDR3 bases: TGTGCCAGCCGGAACTCGCCGGGAGGGCCTGTAGATACGCAGTATTTT.

The V call is TRBV5-1, the J call TRBJ1-2, with a tentative D call TRBD1 (6 bases). The CDR3 is made up of 14 amino acids. Germline lookup yields CDR1 SGHRS and CDR2 YFSETQ. V lost 4 bases, J lost 7 bases, and 17 bases lay in between. The chain's CDR3 is CASSPPGTLVGYTF. CDR3 nucleotide sequence: TGCGCCAGCAGCCCCCCCGGGACATTGGTTGGCTACACCTTC. Full variable domain (outside the CDR3, taken from reference TRBV5-1 and TRBJ1-2): KAGVTQTPRYLIKTRGQQVTLSCSPISGHRSVSWYQQTPGQGLQFLFEYFSETQRNKGNFPGRFSGRQFSNSRSEMNVSTLELGDSALYLCASSPPGTLVGYTFGSGTRLTVV.

J is TRBJ2-5 and V is TRBV5-6; no definite D call. The CDR3 length is 14 residues. Trimming took 0 bases from V and 1 from J, leaving 7 bases between them. Germline V gene data show CDR1 as SGHDT and CDR2 as YYEEEE. CDR3 sequence: CASSLGPGQETQYF. The CDR3 region has the DNA TGTGCCAGCAGCTTGGGTCCCGGCCAAGAGACCCAGTACTTC.

V gene TRBV6-5 combines with J gene TRBJ1-5, with 9 bases fitting TRBD1. This CDR3 spans 15 amino acids. CDR1 and CDR2 from the germline V gene are MNHEY and SVGAGI. With 8 bases clipped from V and 6 bases from J, the junction kept 11 bases outside the gene matches. The CDR3, as DNA: TGTGCCAGCTCTGTGGGACAGGGAACAACTCAGCCCCAGCATTTT. This gives the protein CASSVGQGTTQPQHF.

The chain has TRBV7-3 and TRBJ2-3, with TRBD1 identical over 7 bases. This CDR3 is built from 15 residues. CDR1 is SGHTA and CDR2 is FQGTGA in the germline V gene. V trimming: 2 bases; J trimming: 0 bases; junction bases outside the gene matches: 2. CDR3 region: CASSLSGGSTDTQYF. In DNA, the CDR3 is TGTGCCAGCAGCTTATCAGGGGGAAGCACAGATACGCAGTATTTT.

The chain has TRBV7-8 and TRBJ1-2, with a tentative D call TRBD1 (5 bases). CDR1 and CDR2 from the germline V gene are SGHVS and FQNEAQ. The CDR3 has 14 amino acids. Trimming took off 1 base at V and 6 bases at J, with 12 bases between the two ends. The CDR3 loop reads CASSLDGALHGYTF. In DNA form, the CDR3 reads TGTGCCAGCAGCTTAGATGGGGCGCTTCATGGCTACACCTTC.

The chain links TRBV29-1 to TRBJ2-3; 8 nucleotides match TRBD1. The V gene end was trimmed by 3 bases and the J gene end by 7 bases; junction bases not matched to a gene: 6. CDR3 length equals 13 residues. From germline, CDR1 is SQVTM and CDR2 ANQGSEA. The DNA of the CDR3 is TGCAGCGTTGATAGGACAGGGCCAAATACGCAGTATTTT. This sequence encodes CSVDRTGPNTQYF.

This chain joins TRBV5-1 and TRBJ2-7; a weak D match, TRBD2 (5 bases). CDR1 SGHRS and CDR2 YFSETQ come from the germline V gene. The CDR3 extends over 13 amino acids. V was clipped by 3 bases and J by 4 bases, with 11 bases between them. The CDR3 nucleotides read TGCGCCAGCAGCTCCAAGGGAGAATACGAGCAGTACTTC. It translates to CASSSKGEYEQYF.

The chain uses TRBV5-6 and TRBJ2-1; 11 nucleotides match TRBD1. V trimming: 4 bases; J trimming: 3 bases; junction bases outside the gene matches: 3. CDR1 and CDR2 from the germline V gene are SGHDT and YYEEEE. This CDR3 spans 15 amino acids. CDR3 sequence reads: CASSLGTGGYNEQFF. The DNA of the CDR3 is TGTGCCAGCAGCCTCGGGACAGGGGGCTACAATGAGCAGTTCTTC.

The chain joins TRBV5-8 to TRBJ2-3; D gene ambiguous. There are 16 residues in the CDR3. V was clipped by 0 bases and J by 4 bases, with 15 bases between them. CDR1 SGHTS and CDR2 YDEGEE come from the germline V gene. CDR3 nucleotides: TGTGCCAGCAGCTTGGGGGCCCCAATCGAGCCAGATACGCAGTATTTT. Its protein product is CASSLGAPIEPDTQYF. Looking up the rest from reference TRBV5-8 and TRBJ2-3 gives the full variable domain: EAGVTQSPTHLIKTRGQQATLRCSPISGHTSVYWYQQALGLGLQFLLWYDEGEERNRGNFPPRFSGRQFPNYSSELNVNALELEDSALYLCASSLGAPIEPDTQYFGPGTRLTVL.

The chain employs TRBV30 and TRBJ1-1, with no clear D. CDR1 and CDR2 (germline): GTSNPN, SVGIG (reference sequence). V was pared by 2 bases and J by 0 bases, with 13 bases between. The CDR3 runs 15 residues. The CDR3 coding sequence is TGTGCCTGGAGTTCCGGCACAGAAATGAACACTGAAGCTTTCTTT. Translation: CAWSSGTEMNTEAFF.